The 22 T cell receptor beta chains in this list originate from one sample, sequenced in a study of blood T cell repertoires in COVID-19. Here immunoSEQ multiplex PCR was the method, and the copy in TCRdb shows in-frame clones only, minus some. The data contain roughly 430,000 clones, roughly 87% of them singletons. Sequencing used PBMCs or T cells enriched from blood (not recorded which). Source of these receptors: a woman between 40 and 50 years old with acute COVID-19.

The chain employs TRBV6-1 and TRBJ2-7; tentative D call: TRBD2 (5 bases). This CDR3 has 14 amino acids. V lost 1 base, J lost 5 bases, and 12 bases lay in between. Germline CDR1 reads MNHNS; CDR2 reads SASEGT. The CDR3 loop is CASSEDEGSHEQYF. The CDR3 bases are TGTGCCAGCAGTGAAGACGAGGGTTCCCACGAGCAGTACTTC.

DNA for the CDR3: TGTGCCAGCAGCGAAGGGACAGGGAGGGACACTGAAGCTTTCTTT. It specifies CASSEGTGRDTEAFF. The chain links TRBV7-9 to TRBJ1-1; 9 positions agree with TRBD1. This CDR3 has 15 residues. V was pared by 5 bases and J by 3 bases, with 7 bases of the junction left unmatched. Germline V gene sequence: CDR1 SEHNR, CDR2 FQNEAQ (reference sequence). The complete variable domain, with remaining parts taken from reference TRBV7-9 and TRBJ1-1, reads DTGVSQNPRHKITKRGQNVTFRCDPISEHNRLYWYRQTLGQGPEFLTYFQNEAQLEKSRLLSDRFSAERPKGSFSTLEIQRTEQGDSAMYLCASSEGTGRDTEAFFGQGTRLTVV.

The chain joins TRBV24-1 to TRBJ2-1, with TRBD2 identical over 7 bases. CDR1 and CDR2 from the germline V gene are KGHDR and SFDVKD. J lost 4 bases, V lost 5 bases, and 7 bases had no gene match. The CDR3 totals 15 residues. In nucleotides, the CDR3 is TGTGCCACCAGTGCTGCGAGCGGGGATTACAATGAGCAGTTCTTC. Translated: CATSAASGDYNEQFF.

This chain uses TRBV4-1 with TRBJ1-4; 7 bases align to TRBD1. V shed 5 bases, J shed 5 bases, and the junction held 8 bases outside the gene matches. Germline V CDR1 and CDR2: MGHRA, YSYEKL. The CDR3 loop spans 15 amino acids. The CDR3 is CASSRRDSPNEKLFF. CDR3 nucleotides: TGCGCCAGCAGCAGGCGGGACAGCCCAAATGAAAAACTGTTTTTT.

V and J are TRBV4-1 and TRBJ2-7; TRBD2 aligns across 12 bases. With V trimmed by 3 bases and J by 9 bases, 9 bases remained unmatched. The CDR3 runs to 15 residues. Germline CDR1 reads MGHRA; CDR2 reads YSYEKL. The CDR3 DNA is TGCGCCAGCAGCCAGGATCTAGCGGGGGGGCCGATGCAGTACTTC. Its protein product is CASSQDLAGGPMQYF.

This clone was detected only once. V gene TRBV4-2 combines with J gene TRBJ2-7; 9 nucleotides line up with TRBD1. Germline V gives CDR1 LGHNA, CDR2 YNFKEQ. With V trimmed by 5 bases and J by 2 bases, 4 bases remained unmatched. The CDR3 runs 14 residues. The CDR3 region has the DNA TGTGCCAGCAGCATAGACAGGGGGACCTACGAGCAGTACTTC. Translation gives CASSIDRGTYEQYF.

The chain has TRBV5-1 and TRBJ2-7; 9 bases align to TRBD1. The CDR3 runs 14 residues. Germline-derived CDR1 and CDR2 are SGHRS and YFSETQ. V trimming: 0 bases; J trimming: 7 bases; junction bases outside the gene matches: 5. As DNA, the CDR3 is TGCGCCAGCAGCTTGGTACAGGGGGCAAGAGAGCAGTACTTC. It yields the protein CASSLVQGAREQYF.

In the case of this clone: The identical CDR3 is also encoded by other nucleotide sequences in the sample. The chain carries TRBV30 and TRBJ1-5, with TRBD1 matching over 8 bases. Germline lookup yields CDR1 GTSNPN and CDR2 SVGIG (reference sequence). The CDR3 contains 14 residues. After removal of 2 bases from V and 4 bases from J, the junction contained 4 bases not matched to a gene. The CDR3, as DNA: TGTGCCTGGAGTCCCGGACAGGGTAATCAGCCCCAGCATTTT. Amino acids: CAWSPGQGNQPQHF. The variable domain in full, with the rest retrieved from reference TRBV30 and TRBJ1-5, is SQTIHQWPATLVQPVGSPLSLECTVEGTSNPNLYWYRQAAGRGLQLLFYSVGIGQISSEVPQNLSASRPQDRQFILSSKKLLLSDSGFYLCAWSPGQGNQPQHFGDGTRLSIL.

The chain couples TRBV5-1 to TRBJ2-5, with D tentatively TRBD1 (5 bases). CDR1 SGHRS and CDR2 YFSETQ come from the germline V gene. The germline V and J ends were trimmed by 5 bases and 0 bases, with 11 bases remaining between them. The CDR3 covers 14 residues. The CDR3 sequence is CASRAQGYQETQYF. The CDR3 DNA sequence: TGCGCCAGCAGAGCCCAGGGATACCAAGAGACCCAGTACTTC.

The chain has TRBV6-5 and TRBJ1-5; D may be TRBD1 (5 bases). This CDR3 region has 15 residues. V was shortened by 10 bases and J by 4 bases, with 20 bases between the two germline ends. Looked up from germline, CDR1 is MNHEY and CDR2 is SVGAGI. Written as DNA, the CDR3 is TGTGCCATATTATGGGGCTTAACTTCGAATCAGCCCCAGCATTTT. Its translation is CAILWGLTSNQPQHF.

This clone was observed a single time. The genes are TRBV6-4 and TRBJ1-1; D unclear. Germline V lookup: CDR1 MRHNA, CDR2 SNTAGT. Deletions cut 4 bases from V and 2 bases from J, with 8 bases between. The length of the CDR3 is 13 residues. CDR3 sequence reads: CASSVHTNTEAFF. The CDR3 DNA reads TGTGCCAGCAGTGTCCACACCAACACTGAAGCTTTCTTT.

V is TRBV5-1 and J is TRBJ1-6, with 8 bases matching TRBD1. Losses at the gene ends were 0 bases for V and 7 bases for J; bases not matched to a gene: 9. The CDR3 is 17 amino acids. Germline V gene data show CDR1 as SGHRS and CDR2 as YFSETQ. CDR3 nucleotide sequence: TGCGCCAGCAGCTTGGTGCCCAGGGGGCCGGGCAATTCACCCCTCCACTTT. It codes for CASSLVPRGPGNSPLHF.

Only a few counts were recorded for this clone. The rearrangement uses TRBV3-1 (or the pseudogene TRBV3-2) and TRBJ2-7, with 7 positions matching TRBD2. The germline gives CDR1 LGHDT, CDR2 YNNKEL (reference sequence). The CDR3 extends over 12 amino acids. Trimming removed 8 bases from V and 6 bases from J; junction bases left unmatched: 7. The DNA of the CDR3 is TGTGCCAGCCAGGCTAGCGGAGGCGAGCAGTACTTC. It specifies CASQASGGEQYF.

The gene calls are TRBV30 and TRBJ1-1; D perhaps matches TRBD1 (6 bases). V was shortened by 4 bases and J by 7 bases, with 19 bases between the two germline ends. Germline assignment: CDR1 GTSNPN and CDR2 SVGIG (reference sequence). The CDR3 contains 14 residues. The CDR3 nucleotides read TGTGCCTGGAAGTCCTACAGGGCTCCAGGTGAAGCTTTCTTT. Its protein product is CAWKSYRAPGEAFF.

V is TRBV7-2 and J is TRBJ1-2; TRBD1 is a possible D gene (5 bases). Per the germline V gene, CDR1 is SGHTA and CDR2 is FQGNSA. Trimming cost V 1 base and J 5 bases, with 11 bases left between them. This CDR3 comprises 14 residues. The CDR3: CASSLVLGEYGYTF. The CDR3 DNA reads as TGTGCCAGCAGCTTAGTTTTAGGGGAATATGGCTACACCTTC.

CDR3 nucleotide sequence: TGTGCCAGCAGTCCCCGAGCTAATGAAAAACTGTTTTTT. It specifies CASSPRANEKLFF. The chain links TRBV27 to TRBJ1-4; D call uncertain. Trimming pared 5 bases from V and 3 bases from J, leaving 7 bases between. CDR3 size: 13 residues. The germline V gene encodes CDR1 MNHEY and CDR2 SMNVEV (reference sequence).

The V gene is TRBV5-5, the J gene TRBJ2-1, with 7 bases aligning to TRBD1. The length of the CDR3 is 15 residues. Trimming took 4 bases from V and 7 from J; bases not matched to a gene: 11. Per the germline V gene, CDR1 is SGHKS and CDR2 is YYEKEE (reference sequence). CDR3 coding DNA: TGTGCCAGCAGCCAATTGACAGGGAATGTTAATGAGCAGTTCTTC. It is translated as CASSQLTGNVNEQFF.

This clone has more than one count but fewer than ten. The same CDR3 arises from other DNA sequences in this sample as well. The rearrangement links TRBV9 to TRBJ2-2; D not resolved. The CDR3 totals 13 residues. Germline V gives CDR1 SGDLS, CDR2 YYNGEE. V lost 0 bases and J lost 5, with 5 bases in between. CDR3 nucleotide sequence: TGTGCCAGCAGCGTAGGTCCAACCGGGGAGCTGTTTTTT. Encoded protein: CASSVGPTGELFF.

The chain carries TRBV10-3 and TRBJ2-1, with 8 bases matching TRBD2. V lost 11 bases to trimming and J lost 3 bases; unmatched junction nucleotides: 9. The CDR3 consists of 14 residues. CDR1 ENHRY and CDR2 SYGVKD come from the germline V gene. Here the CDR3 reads CASTRGGGYNEQFF. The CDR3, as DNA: TGTGCCTCGACACGGGGGGGCGGCTACAATGAGCAGTTCTTC.

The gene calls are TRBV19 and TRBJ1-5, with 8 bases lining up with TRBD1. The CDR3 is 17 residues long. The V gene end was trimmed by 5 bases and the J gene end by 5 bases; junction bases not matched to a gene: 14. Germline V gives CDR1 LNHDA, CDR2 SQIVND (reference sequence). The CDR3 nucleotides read TGTGCCAGTAGTTCCCACGGGGCGCAGGGGGCCTATCAGCCCCAGCATTTT. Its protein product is CASSSHGAQGAYQPQHF.

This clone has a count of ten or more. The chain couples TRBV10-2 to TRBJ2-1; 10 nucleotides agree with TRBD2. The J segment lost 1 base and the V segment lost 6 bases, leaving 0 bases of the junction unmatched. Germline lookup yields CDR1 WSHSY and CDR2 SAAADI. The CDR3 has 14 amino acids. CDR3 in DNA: TGCGCCAGCAGAGCGGGGGGGTCCTACAATGAGCAGTTCTTC. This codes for CASRAGGSYNEQFF.

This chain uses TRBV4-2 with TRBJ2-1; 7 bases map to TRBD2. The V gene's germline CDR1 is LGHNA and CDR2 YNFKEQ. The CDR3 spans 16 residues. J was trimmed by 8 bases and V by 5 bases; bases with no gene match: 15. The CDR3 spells CASSFRRLALEDEQFF. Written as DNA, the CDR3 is TGTGCCAGCAGCTTTCGCAGACTAGCCCTAGAGGATGAGCAGTTCTTC.